The 17 T cell receptor beta chains given below trace back to one sample, sequenced in a study of blood T cells in healthy people across ages. A second PCR, run for roughly 6 to 11 cycles, used a sample-barcoded 5' primer plus a J-beta primer mix. TCRdb itself ran the 5' RACE reads through MiXCR, one entry per CDR3 protein. The table records around 2 million distinct CDR3 sequences, about two fifths of them present only once. Sequencing was done on a sample of blood. The receptor set was obtained from a human donor in good health.

This clonotype was picked up many times. The chain has TRBV11-2 and TRBJ2-7, with 7 bases matching TRBD1. This CDR3 has 15 residues. With 1 base clipped from V and 7 bases from J, the junction kept 10 bases outside the gene matches. Germline V gene sequence: CDR1 SGHAT, CDR2 FQNNGV. DNA of the CDR3: TGTGCCAGCAGCTTAGTTTCCCAGGGGGTAGGAGAGCAGTACTTC. Encoded protein: CASSLVSQGVGEQYF.

This chain links TRBV21-1 with TRBJ2-7; the listed D gene, TRBD2, was not tested against the DNA. TRBV21-1 is an annotated pseudogene. The CDR3 consists of 14 residues. CDR3 residues: CASRGRLSSYEQYF. The DNA of the CDR3 is TGTGCCAGCAGAGGGAGACTTTCCTCCTACGAGCAGTACTTC.

As for this clonotype: A much larger clone sits a single nucleotide away, making a read error possible. This chain connects TRBV6-4 to TRBJ2-4; TRBD1 matches at 7 bases. This CDR3 is 15 amino acids long. J gave up 13 bases and V 5 bases, and 17 bases lay outside the gene matches. The germline gives CDR1 MRHNA, CDR2 SNTAGT. The CDR3 here is CASSIGTAFYNEQYF. For the CDR3, the DNA is TGTGCCAGCAGTATCGGGACAGCTTTTTACAATGAGCAGTACTTC.

There are a few counts of this clonotype. The genes are TRBV4-3 and TRBJ2-1; D tentatively fits TRBD1 or TRBD2 (6 bases each). Germline assignment: CDR1 LGHNA and CDR2 YSLEER. The CDR3 runs 11 residues. Trimming cost V 1 base and J 15 bases, with 10 bases left between them. The CDR3 loop reads CASSQAGATFF. In nucleotides, the CDR3 is TGCGCCAGCAGCCAAGCGGGGGCGACGTTCTTC.

This clonotype was counted only a few times. CDR3 in amino acids: CASSLWGVPDEQFF. As DNA, the CDR3 is TGTGCCAGCAGTTTATGGGGCGTACCTGATGAGCAGTTCTTC. The chain recombines TRBV28 with TRBJ2-1; D is uncertain. Germline assignment: CDR1 MDHEN and CDR2 SYDVKM. The CDR3 loop spans 14 amino acids. Deletions cut 0 bases from V and 8 bases from J, with 11 bases between.

This clonotype was counted a few times. The genes are TRBV28 and TRBJ2-2, with D perhaps being TRBD1 or TRBD2 (5 bases each). V was shortened by 11 bases and J by 7 bases, with 11 bases between the two germline ends. The CDR3 spans 11 residues. Germline CDR1 is MDHEN and CDR2 is SYDVKM. Written as DNA, the CDR3 is TGTGCCCGAGGGGTTGGCGGGGAGCTGTTTTTT. It codes for CARGVGGELFF. The full variable domain, in which reference TRBV28 and TRBJ2-2 provide the parts outside the CDR3, is DVKVTQSSRYLVKRTGEKVFLECVQDMDHENMFWYRQDPGLGLRLIYFSYDVKMKEKGDIPEGYSVSREKKERFSLILESASTNQTSMYLCARGVGGELFFGEGSRLTVL.

This clonotype was found a few times. The rearrangement links TRBV12-3 or TRBV12-4 to TRBJ2-5; possible D gene TRBD2, 5 bases. The V gene lost 7 bases and the J gene lost 5 bases, with 8 bases spanning the gap. CDR3 length: 11 amino acids. Here the CDR3 reads CASKTGETQYF. CDR3 nucleotides: TGTGCCAGCAAAACGGGGGAGACCCAGTACTTC.

This rearrangement joins TRBV18 to TRBJ2-7, with D unclear. Germline values: CDR1 KGHSH, CDR2 LQKENI. V shed 3 bases and J shed 3 bases, with 12 bases lying between them. This CDR3 has 14 residues. CDR3 in amino acids: CASSPIEEFYEQYF. The CDR3 region has the DNA TGTGCCAGCTCACCGATAGAGGAGTTCTACGAGCAGTACTTC. Together with reference TRBV18 and TRBJ2-7, the CDR3 gives the full variable domain: NAGVMQNPRHLVRRRGQEARLRCSPMKGHSHVYWYRQLPEEGLKFMVYLQKENIIDESGMPKERFSAEFPKEGPSILRIQQVVRGDSAAYFCASSPIEEFYEQYFGPGTRLTVT.

The sample holds a few counts of this clonotype. As DNA, the CDR3 is TGTGCCAGCAGTGCTGAGGGAACTACTGAAGCTTTCTTT. This translates into CASSAEGTTEAFF. V usage is TRBV6-4 and J usage is TRBJ1-1; D unclear. The CDR3 runs 13 residues. V was trimmed by 4 bases and J by 5 bases, leaving 11 bases between them. Germline loops: CDR1 MRHNA, CDR2 SNTAGT.

The chain recombines TRBV5-1 with TRBJ2-5, with 7 bases lining up with TRBD1. V was pared by 4 bases and J by 2 bases, with 11 bases of the junction left unmatched. CDR3 length equals 16 residues. CDR1 and CDR2 (germline): SGHRS, YFSETQ. CDR3 in DNA: TGCGCCAGCAGCCGGACCCTGGGGACAGCACAAGAGACCCAGTACTTC. Protein sequence: CASSRTLGTAQETQYF.

This clonotype came up once. The V and J genes are TRBV6-6 and TRBJ2-5, with D possibly matching TRBD1 (5 bases). V lost 7 bases to trimming and J lost 5 bases, with 20 bases between them. There are 15 residues in the CDR3. The germline CDR1 and CDR2 sequences are MNHNY and SVGAGI (reference sequence). The CDR3 DNA reads as TGTGCCAGCACGATCGAACTGAAGGGGCGGGAGACCCAGTACTTC. Encoded protein: CASTIELKGRETQYF.

The chain uses TRBV27 and TRBJ2-2; maybe TRBD2 (6 bases). The CDR3 covers 15 residues. With 11 bases removed from V and 0 bases from J, the gap between germline ends came to 16 bases. CDR1 is MNHEY and CDR2 is SMNVEV in the germline V gene (reference sequence). This CDR3 reads CACREGRSNTGELFF. CDR3 in DNA: TGTGCCTGCCGGGAAGGGAGGTCGAACACCGGGGAGCTGTTTTTT.

This clonotype has just a few counts. The gene calls are TRBV12-3 or TRBV12-4 and TRBJ1-6; no clear D gene. This CDR3 is built from 14 residues. Deletions cut 5 bases from V and 5 bases from J, with 10 bases between. The DNA of the CDR3 is TGTGCCAGCAGTGCCTCATGGGATAATTCACCCCTCCACTTT. The encoded protein is CASSASWDNSPLHF.

This clonotype was picked up a small number of times. The rearrangement joins TRBV24-1 to TRBJ2-5; D perhaps matches TRBD1 (6 bases). The DNA end lines up better with TRBJ2-7; the J call may be wrong. Germline loops: CDR1 KGHDR, CDR2 SFDVKD. The CDR3 has 13 residues. The CDR3 nucleotides are TGTGCCACCAGTGACCCTAACAGGGACGAGCAGTACTTC. Protein: CATSDPNRDEQYF.

This chain uses TRBV5-1 with TRBJ1-4; D may be TRBD1 (6 bases). Per the germline V gene, CDR1 is SGHRS and CDR2 is YFSETQ. The ends were cut back, 6 bases at V and 4 bases at J, with 19 bases in the middle. This CDR3 contains 16 residues. The chain's CDR3 is CASNRVYGQNNEKLFF. DNA of the CDR3: TGCGCCAGCAATAGGGTATACGGACAGAATAATGAAAAACTGTTTTTT.

The chain recombines TRBV6-2 or TRBV6-3 with TRBJ1-2; D is undetermined. This CDR3 is built from 13 residues. Germline CDR1 MNHEY, CDR2 SVGEGT. Trimming cost V 8 bases and J 2 bases, with 12 bases left between them. The CDR3 reads CASGGPTNYGYTF. Written as DNA, the CDR3 is TGTGCCAGCGGAGGACCCACGAACTATGGCTACACCTTC.

The CDR3 nucleotides read TGTGCCAGCAGTCTGGCCGGGACAGATAGCACAGATACGCAGTATTTT. This sequence encodes CASSLAGTDSTDTQYF. The chain combines TRBV2 with TRBJ2-3, with TRBD1 identical over 7 bases. The V gene's germline CDR1 is SNHLY and CDR2 FYNNEI. This CDR3 is 16 amino acids long. Germline trimming cut 5 bases from V and 0 bases from J; bases unmatched to any gene: 8.